Each of the 16 T cell receptor beta chains below was sequenced from the same sample in a study of PD-1 blockade in classical Hodgkin lymphoma. After autologous stem cell transplantation all patients relapsed, and prior brentuximab vedotin exposure differed between cohorts. Some clones are missing from TCRdb's copy, which holds only in-frame ones; the method was immunoSEQ multiplex PCR. The sample carries about 98,000 clones, just under 95% recorded once. The sequencing here drew on peripheral blood mononuclear cells (PBMCs), taken at baseline. The receptors were gathered from a human donor with classical Hodgkin lymphoma.

V gene TRBV15 combines with J gene TRBJ1-1, with D tentatively TRBD1 (6 bases). CDR1 and CDR2 from the germline V gene are LNHNV and YYDKDF (reference sequence). V gave up 5 bases and J gave up 6 bases, with 19 bases separating them. The CDR3 spans 15 residues. The CDR3 reads CATSPTPGGPAEAFF. DNA of the CDR3: TGTGCCACCAGCCCCACCCCCGGGGGGCCGGCTGAAGCTTTCTTT. Looking up the rest from reference TRBV15 and TRBJ1-1 gives the full variable domain: DAMVIQNPRYQVTQFGKPVTLSCSQTLNHNVMYWYQQKSSQAPKLLFHYYDKDFNNEADTPDNFQSRRPNTSFCFLDIRSPGLGDTAMYLCATSPTPGGPAEAFFGQGTRLTVV.

V and J are TRBV9 and TRBJ2-7, with a possible D match to TRBD2 (6 bases). Germline CDR1 is SGDLS and CDR2 is YYNGEE. There are 15 residues in the CDR3. V lost 3 bases to trimming and J lost 0 bases, with 13 bases between them. CDR3 nucleotides: TGTGCCAGCAGCGAGGGACTTCCGAGCTCCTACGAGCAGTACTTC. Amino acids: CASSEGLPSSYEQYF. The entire variable domain, with the rest obtained from reference TRBV9 and TRBJ2-7, is as follows: DSGVTQTPKHLITATGQRVTLRCSPRSGDLSVYWYQQSLDQGLQFLIQYYNGEERAKGNILERFSAQQFPDLHSELNLSSLELGDSALYFCASSEGLPSSYEQYFGPGTRLTVT.

Note on this clone: The junction shows a germline mismatch at one end, possibly a read error. This chain's CDR3 is CASSLASRGGAEAFF. The CDR3 nucleotides are TGTGCTAGCAGCTTAGCGAGCAGGGGGGGTGCTGAAGCTTTCTTT. V usage is TRBV7-7 and J usage is TRBJ1-1; 7 nucleotides agree with TRBD1. CDR3 length equals 15 residues. Germline V gene sequence: CDR1 SSHAT, CDR2 FNYEAQ (reference sequence).

Of note for this clone: Other DNA sequences in the same sample also yield this CDR3. This chain uses TRBV30 with TRBJ1-4, with D maybe TRBD1 (6 bases). Germline lookup yields CDR1 GTSNPN and CDR2 SVGIG (reference sequence). V lost 5 bases and J lost 5, with 15 bases in between. The CDR3 contains 14 residues. CDR3 DNA sequence: TGTGCCTGGTCCGGCAGTGGGACAAATGAAAAACTGTTTTTT. Translating it yields CAWSGSGTNEKLFF.

Only one count was recorded for this clone. This chain joins TRBV28 and TRBJ1-2; 8 bases agree with TRBD1. The V and J ends lost 3 bases and 4 bases, in that order; junction bases with no gene match: 4. CDR3 length equals 14 residues. Per germline, CDR1 MDHEN and CDR2 SYDVKM. CDR3 amino acids: CASSLGGQGYGYTF. CDR3 DNA: TGTGCCAGCAGTTTGGGAGGACAGGGCTATGGCTACACCTTC.

The chain joins TRBV9 to TRBJ2-7; no definite D call. The germline V gene has CDR1 SGDLS and CDR2 YYNGEE. CDR3 length: 13 residues. Trimming pared 0 bases from V and 0 bases from J, leaving 4 bases between. CDR3 coding DNA: TGTGCCAGCAGCGTAGGACCCTCCTACGAGCAGTACTTC. It encodes CASSVGPSYEQYF.

The chain couples TRBV5-5 to TRBJ1-5; TRBD1 is a possible D gene (6 bases). The germline V gene has CDR1 SGHKS and CDR2 YYEKEE (reference sequence). The CDR3 consists of 15 residues. V shed 4 bases and J shed 7 bases, with 18 bases lying between them. The CDR3 region has the DNA TGTGCCAGCAGCGGGGGCGGTGGTAAGGGACAGCCCCAGCATTTT. Translated: CASSGGGGKGQPQHF.

The CDR3: CASSPLGSLEAFF. CDR3 nucleotide sequence: TGTGCCAGCAGCCCCCTGGGGAGTCTTGAAGCTTTCTTT. The chain uses TRBV9 and TRBJ1-1, with D hard to call. Trimming stripped 4 bases from V and 7 bases from J, with 14 bases between. The CDR3 runs to 13 residues. Germline V gene lookup returns CDR1 SGDLS and CDR2 YYNGEE. Full variable domain (rest looked up from reference TRBV9 and TRBJ1-1): DSGVTQTPKHLITATGQRVTLRCSPRSGDLSVYWYQQSLDQGLQFLIQYYNGEERAKGNILERFSAQQFPDLHSELNLSSLELGDSALYFCASSPLGSLEAFFGQGTRLTVV.

The chain couples TRBV6-1 to TRBJ2-6; D perhaps matches TRBD1 (5 bases). The ends were cut back, 2 bases at V and 1 base at J, with 6 bases in the middle. The CDR3 runs to 15 residues. Germline CDR1 and CDR2: MNHNS and SASEGT. For the CDR3, the DNA is TGTGCCAGCAGTGAATCAGGGTCTGGGGCCAACGTCCTGACTTTC. Protein: CASSESGSGANVLTF.

The chain uses TRBV28 and TRBJ2-7; 11 bases fit TRBD2. The CDR3 covers 19 residues. V was clipped by 6 bases and J by 5 bases; unmatched bases: 21. CDR1 and CDR2 (germline): MDHEN, SYDVKM. The CDR3, as DNA: TGTGCCAGCAGGATACAGGGGGCGCGGGCTAGCGGGAGGACCAACGAGCAGTACTTC. This translates into CASRIQGARASGRTNEQYF.

In nucleotides, the CDR3 is TGTGCCAGCAGTTTTCGGCTCAGAAACAATGAGCAGTTCTTC. This translates into CASSFRLRNNEQFF. This chain joins TRBV28 and TRBJ2-1; D gene ambiguous. Trimming took 3 bases from V and 5 from J, leaving 11 bases between them. Per germline, CDR1 MDHEN and CDR2 SYDVKM. This CDR3 has 14 amino acids.

This clone is judged medium-sized. This sequence joins TRBV9 and TRBJ1-3; TRBD1 might be the D (6 bases). V was trimmed by 0 bases and J by 4 bases, leaving 11 bases between them. Germline V gene sequence: CDR1 SGDLS, CDR2 YYNGEE. The CDR3 consists of 15 residues. The CDR3 sequence: CASSVVGARGNTIYF. The DNA for the CDR3 is TGTGCCAGCAGCGTAGTGGGGGCGAGAGGAAACACCATATATTTT.

Concerning this clone itself: Other DNA sequences in this sample translate to the same CDR3. This chain uses TRBV25-1 with TRBJ1-1, with unresolved D. This CDR3 spans 11 amino acids. V was shortened by 6 bases and J by 4 bases, with 6 bases between the two germline ends. The V gene's germline CDR1 is MGHDK and CDR2 SYGVNS. For the CDR3, the DNA is TGTGCCAGCAGCGTGAGCACTGAAGCTTTCTTT. It translates to CASSVSTEAFF.

The rearrangement joins TRBV28 to TRBJ2-6; 7 bases match TRBD1. V gave up 7 bases and J gave up 1 base; unmatched junction bases: 16. Germline-derived CDR1 and CDR2 are MDHEN and SYDVKM. This CDR3 is 19 amino acids long. The CDR3, as DNA: TGTGCCAGCACCCGTGTCCTAGGGGGCGCCTGGTCTGGGGCCAACGTCCTGACTTTC. Residues: CASTRVLGGAWSGANVLTF.

The J gene is TRBJ1-4, the V gene TRBV15; D ambiguous. V was shortened by 5 bases and J by 3 bases, with 13 bases between the two germline ends. Germline CDR1 and CDR2: LNHNV and YYDKDF (reference sequence). The CDR3 has 15 residues. CDR3 sequence: CATSGFPAPNEKLFF. The CDR3 DNA reads as TGTGCCACCAGCGGTTTCCCGGCCCCTAATGAAAAACTGTTTTTT.

This clone was detected once. CDR3 residues: CASSFTQSRGEKLFF. CDR3 in DNA: TGTGCCAGCAGTTTTACTCAGTCCAGGGGTGAAAAACTGTTTTTT. The rearrangement joins TRBV28 to TRBJ1-4; D may be TRBD1 (6 bases). The CDR3 totals 15 residues. Trimming took off 3 bases at V and 7 bases at J, with 15 bases between the two ends. Germline CDR1 and CDR2: MDHEN and SYDVKM.